This TCR beta chain was sequenced in a study of T cells after yellow fever vaccination. Study-wide findings and caveats: A small share of clonotypes appeared in both CD4 and CD8 compartments. Most primary-vaccination clones recurred post-booster (around 97% CD4, 88% CD8).

Germline V gene data show CDR1 as LGHDT and CDR2 as YNNKEL (reference sequence). The ends were cut back, 5 bases at V and 0 bases at J, with 14 bases in the middle. The CDR3 contains 16 residues. TCRdb re-analysed the 5' RACE reads in MiXCR, keeping a single row per CDR3 protein. This sample has over 65,000 distinct CDR3 sequences, with more than 10% found just once. The table lists this clonotype with a few counts. This TCR derives from a man younger than 35 who received the YFV17D yellow fever vaccine. Sequenced material: CD8+ T cells not binding an NS4B(214-222) dextramer, sorted from PBMCs, taken approximately 20 days after the first yellow fever vaccination. This rearrangement joins TRBV3-1 to TRBJ1-5, with a weak D call TRBD1 (5 bases). CDR3 sequence: CASSDGHWNSNQPQHF. The DNA for the CDR3 is TGTGCCAGCAGCGATGGACACTGGAATAGCAATCAGCCCCAGCATTTT.